A selection of T cell receptor beta chains follows, all from one sample in a study of cytomegalovirus exposure and HLA in healthy donors. Sequenced by immunoSEQ multiplex PCR; TCRdb stores in-frame clones only, minus some. The table lists 70,000 to 90,000 clones, 65% to 85% of them singletons. The sample was PBMCs. These receptor sequences come from a man aged 55 to 70 in good health and CMV-seropositive. Each CDR3 is given with its conserved first and last residue. The D gene is left open where the match is weak. For some rows the clone size is stated as once, few or many, or as a class when expanded; others skip it.

TRBV2	TRBD1	NA	TRBJ2-7	14	TGTGCCAGCAGTGAGGGGACAGGGCCTTACGAGCAGTACTTC	CASSEGTGPYEQYF
TRBV11-2	NA	NA	TRBJ1-6	16	TGTGCCAGCCAAGAGGAGGGGCGCCGGGATAATTCACCCCTCCACTTT	CASQEEGRRDNSPLHF
TRBV7-3	NA	NA	TRBJ2-3	13	TGTGCCAGCAGCTTAGGCCTAGAAACTACGCAGTATTTT	CASSLGLETTQYF
TRBV14	TRBD1	NA	TRBJ1-1	15	TGTGCCAGCAGCCAACGCCGGGACAGGGCTACTGAAGCTTTCTTT	CASSQRRDRATEAFF
TRBV4-1	NA	NA	TRBJ1-5	18	TGCGCCAGCAGCCGTCTGGAGCTTCGAACAGGGAGTCAACAGCCCCAGCATTTT	CASSRLELRTGSQQPQHF
TRBV7-6	NA	NA	TRBJ2-1	12	TGTGCCAGCAGCCCATCCGCGGGGGAGCAGTTCTTC	CASSPSAGEQFF
TRBV4-3	TRBD1	NA	TRBJ1-3	20	TGCGCCGGCAGCCGGCTCCGGGACAGGGGACCCCAACTCTCTGGAAACACCATATATTTT	CAGSRLRDRGPQLSGNTIYF
TRBV27	NA	NA	TRBJ1-6	19	TGTGCCAGCAGTCCAAGCGCCAGACTCGTGAGCTCCTATAATTCACCCCTCCACTTT	CASSPSARLVSSYNSPLHF
TRBV5-1	TRBD1	NA	TRBJ1-1	14	TGCGCCAGCAGCCCGGGGACAGCCTTGACGGAAGCTTTCTTT	CASSPGTALTEAFF
TRBV6-5	TRBD1	NA	TRBJ1-1	15	TGTGCCAGCAGGGGGACAGCATTGGGGGACACTGAAGCTTTCTTT	CASRGTALGDTEAFF
TRBV18	NA	NA	TRBJ1-6	14	TGTGCCAGCTCACCACAAGAGGTGGATTCACCCCTCCACTTT	CASSPQEVDSPLHF
TRBV5-1	TRBD2	once	TRBJ2-7	16	TGCGCCAGCAGCTTGGGCGGGAGGGCCAGCTCCTACGAGCAGTACTTC	CASSLGGRASSYEQYF
TRBV6-5	NA	few	TRBJ2-7	13	TGTGCCAGCAGTGAAGTAGCAGCCTACGAGCAGTACTTC	CASSEVAAYEQYF
TRBV6-5	TRBD2	NA	TRBJ2-7	14	TGTGCCAGCAGTGAGCGGGGGGGGTCCTACGAGCAGTACTTC	CASSERGGSYEQYF
TRBV2	TRBD2	NA	TRBJ2-7	15	TGTGCCAGCAGTGAAGGTAGCGGGGCCACCTACGAGCAGTACTTC	CASSEGSGATYEQYF
TRBV5-1	NA	NA	TRBJ2-3	14	TGCGCCAGCAGCTTTCAGGCTAGCACAGATACGCAGTATTTT	CASSFQASTDTQYF
TRBV10-3	NA	NA	TRBJ1-2	14	TGTGCCATCAGCGCAAAAACCGGGAAGTATGGCTACACCTTC	CAISAKTGKYGYTF
TRBV7-9	TRBD1	NA	TRBJ2-1	14	TGTGCCAGCAGCTTAGGTCAGGGGGTCAATGAGCAGTTCTTC	CASSLGQGVNEQFF
TRBV9	NA	few	TRBJ1-6	16	TGTGCCAGCAGCGAGCAAATCGCAGGGAGGAATTCACCCCTCCACTTT	CASSEQIAGRNSPLHF
TRBV18	TRBD1	NA	TRBJ1-1	15	TGTGCCAGCTCACCCCAGGGGGCCCAGAACACTGAAGCTTTCTTT	CASSPQGAQNTEAFF
TRBV7-3	NA	NA	TRBJ2-5	13	TGTGCCAGCAGCCCGCAGGGGGGTGAGACCCAGTACTTC	CASSPQGGETQYF
TRBV7-2	NA	NA	TRBJ1-2	15	TGTGCCAGCAGCTTAGATGTGACAGCTAACTATGGCTACACCTTC	CASSLDVTANYGYTF
TRBV10-3	NA	NA	TRBJ1-2	16	TGTGCCATCAGTGAGTCGTTGAGGGAAAGTACGAATGGCTACACCTTC	CAISESLRESTNGYTF
TRBV30	NA	once	TRBJ1-1	12	TGTGGGGTGGGGCGAGTTAACACTGAAGCTTTCTTT	CGVGRVNTEAFF
TRBV28	TRBD1	NA	TRBJ1-4	17	TGTGCCAGCAGTTTAGGATATTCCGGACAGGTTGGGGAAAAACTGTTTTTT	CASSLGYSGQVGEKLFF
TRBV6-5	NA	NA	TRBJ1-2	13	TGTGCCAGCAGCTCCACAGGGAACTATGGCTACACCTTC	CASSSTGNYGYTF
TRBV6-6	TRBD1	once	TRBJ2-7	14	TGTGCCAGCAGGGACCGGGACAGGGCGTACGAGCAGTACTTC	CASRDRDRAYEQYF
TRBV7-9	NA	few	TRBJ2-7	12	TGTTCCAGCAGCTTAGGCAGGAACGAGCAGTACTTC	CSSSLGRNEQYF
TRBV6-5	NA	NA	TRBJ1-5	14	TGTGCCAGCAGTCCCAGGGGACGAAGTCAGCCCCAGCATTTT	CASSPRGRSQPQHF
TRBV2	NA	NA	TRBJ2-7	14	TGTGCCAGCATGAGGGAGTTGACTGCCTACGAGCAGTACTTC	CASMRELTAYEQYF
TRBV19	TRBD1	NA	TRBJ1-3	14	TGTGCCAGTAGTCATCGACAGGGTGGAAACACCATATATTTT	CASSHRQGGNTIYF
TRBV29-1	NA	NA	TRBJ2-7	13	TGCAGCGTTGAAGGAGTTGGTCCCTACGAGCAGTACTTC	CSVEGVGPYEQYF
TRBV6-5	NA	NA	TRBJ1-3	14	TGTGCCAGCAGTGAATTTTGGGAGGGAAACACCATATATTTT	CASSEFWEGNTIYF
TRBV25-1	TRBD1	few	TRBJ2-5	11	TGTGCCAGCAGTGTCGGGGGACAGGTGTACTTC	CASSVGGQVYF
TRBV25-1	NA	NA	TRBJ1-2	12	TGTGCCAGCAGTGACCAGGGATGGGCCTACACCTTC	CASSDQGWAYTF
TRBV15	TRBD1	NA	TRBJ1-2	16	TGTGCCACCAGCACCCCCGGGACAGGGAGGAGGCATGGCTACACCTTC	CATSTPGTGRRHGYTF
TRBV6-5	NA	NA	TRBJ1-4	15	TGTGCCAGCAGTGGTACAGGAGGGTTGGATGAAAAACTGTTTTTT	CASSGTGGLDEKLFF
TRBV30	NA	NA	TRBJ2-1	14	TGTGCCTGGATTAAGGGGGGGCCCTACAATGAGCAGTTCTTC	CAWIKGGPYNEQFF
TRBV5-6	NA	NA	TRBJ2-3	17	NA	CASSAGTSSSAQIRSIF
TRBV7-9	TRBD1	few	TRBJ2-7	15	TGTGCCAGCAGCTTAAGAGTTGCAGGGGGCTACGAGCAGTACTTC	CASSLRVAGGYEQYF
TRBV7-9	TRBD1	NA	TRBJ1-1	19	TGTGCCAGCAGCCCCTATTACCGGGACAGGGGGCTGGGGGACACTGAAGCTTTCTTT	CASSPYYRDRGLGDTEAFF
TRBV4-1	TRBD1	NA	TRBJ1-2	14	TGCGCCAGCAGCTTTGGACAGGGGACCCATGGCTACACCTTC	CASSFGQGTHGYTF
TRBV4-2	TRBD1	NA	TRBJ1-2	15	TGTGCCAGCAGAAGGGAGGCGACAGGGCCCTATGGCTACACCTTC	CASRREATGPYGYTF
TRBV11-2	TRBD2	NA	TRBJ2-5	16	TGTGCCAGCAGCCTAGAGGGACTAGCGGGAAAGGAGACCCAGTACTTC	CASSLEGLAGKETQYF
TRBV19	NA	NA	TRBJ1-2	13	TGTGCCAGTAGTATAGAGACAGCCTATGGCTACACCTTC	CASSIETAYGYTF
TRBV5-4	NA	NA	TRBJ1-6	15	TGTGCCAGCAGCCATAGACAGGCCTTGAATTCACCCCTCCACTTT	CASSHRQALNSPLHF
TRBV11-2	TRBD1	NA	TRBJ1-1	18	TGTGCCAGCAGCCAAATACCGGGACAGGGGGCAGTGAACACTGAAGCTTTCTTT	CASSQIPGQGAVNTEAFF
TRBV19	TRBD2	once	TRBJ2-3	16	TGTGCCAGTAGTATTAAAACTAGCGGGCGCACAGATACGCAGTATTTT	CASSIKTSGRTDTQYF
TRBV5-6	NA	few	TRBJ2-5	12	TGTGCCAGCAGCTGGGAGGGGGGGACCCAGTACTTC	CASSWEGGTQYF
TRBV5-6	TRBD1	NA	TRBJ1-1	14	TGTGCCAGCAGCTGGGACAGCATGAACACTGAAGCTTTCTTT	CASSWDSMNTEAFF